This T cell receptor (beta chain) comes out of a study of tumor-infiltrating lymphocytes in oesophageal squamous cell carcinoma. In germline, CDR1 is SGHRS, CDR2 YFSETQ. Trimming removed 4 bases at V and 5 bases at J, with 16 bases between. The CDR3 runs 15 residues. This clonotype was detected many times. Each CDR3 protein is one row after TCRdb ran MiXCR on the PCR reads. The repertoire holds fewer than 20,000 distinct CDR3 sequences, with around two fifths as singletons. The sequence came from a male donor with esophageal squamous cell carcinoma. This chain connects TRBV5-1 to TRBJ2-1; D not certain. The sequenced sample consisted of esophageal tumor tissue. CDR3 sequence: CASSPGDSRDNEQFF. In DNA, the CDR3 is TGCGCCAGCAGCCCCGGAGATTCCCGGGACAATGAGCAGTTCTTC.